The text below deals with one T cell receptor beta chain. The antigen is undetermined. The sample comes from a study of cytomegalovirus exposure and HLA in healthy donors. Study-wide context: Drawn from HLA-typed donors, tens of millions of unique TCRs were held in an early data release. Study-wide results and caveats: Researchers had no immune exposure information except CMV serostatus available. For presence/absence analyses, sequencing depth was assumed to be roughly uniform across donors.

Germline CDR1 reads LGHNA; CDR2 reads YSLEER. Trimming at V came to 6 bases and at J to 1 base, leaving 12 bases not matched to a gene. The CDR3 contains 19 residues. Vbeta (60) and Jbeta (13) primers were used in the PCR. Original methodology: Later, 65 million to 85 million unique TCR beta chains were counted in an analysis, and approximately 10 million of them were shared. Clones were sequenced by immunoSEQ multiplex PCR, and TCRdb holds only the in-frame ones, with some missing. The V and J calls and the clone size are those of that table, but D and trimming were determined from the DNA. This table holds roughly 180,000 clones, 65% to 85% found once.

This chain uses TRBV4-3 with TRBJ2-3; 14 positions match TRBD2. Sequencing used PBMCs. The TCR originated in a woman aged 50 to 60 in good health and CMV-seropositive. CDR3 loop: CASSARGTSGSWGTDTQYF. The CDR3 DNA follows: TGCGCCAGCAGTGCAAGGGGGACTAGCGGGAGCTGGGGCACAGATACGCAGTATTTT.